The 14 T cell receptor beta chains reported below all come from one sample, sequenced in a study of cytotoxic CD8 clonotypes in ibrutinib-treated CLL. TCRdb keeps only in-frame clones here, not all; method: immunoSEQ multiplex PCR. The table lists about 200,000 clones, about 72% of them singletons. The specimen was PBMCs, collected after 24 months of ibrutinib treatment. These receptors originate from a human donor with chronic lymphocytic leukemia.

A few counts support this clone. This chain uses TRBV7-8 with TRBJ2-5; TRBD2 matches 8 bases. V dropped 4 bases and J dropped 5; count of bases not matched to a gene: 9. CDR1 is SGHVS and CDR2 is FQNEAQ in the germline V gene. CDR3 length: 15 residues. CDR3 nucleotide sequence: TGTGCCAGCAGCTCTGCAGCGGGAGCGGGGGAGACCCAGTACTTC. Encoded protein: CASSSAAGAGETQYF.

The CDR3 DNA is TGTGCCAGCAGTGAATCTTTCCTCGACAGATTCCCGCCTTTCGAGCAGTACTTC. This encodes CASSESFLDRFPPFEQYF. V is TRBV25-1 and J is TRBJ2-7; possible D gene TRBD1, 5 bases. This CDR3 has 18 residues. The V gene's germline CDR1 is MGHDK and CDR2 SYGVNS. V gave up 1 base and J gave up 6 bases, with 25 bases separating them.

V usage is TRBV5-6 and J usage is TRBJ1-2, with a tentative D call TRBD1 (6 bases). Between the trimmed V and J ends, which lost 2 bases and 4 bases, there was a span of 15 bases. The germline V gene has CDR1 SGHDT and CDR2 YYEEEE. The CDR3 extends over 15 amino acids. CDR3 in DNA: TGTGCCAGCAGCTTCGAACAGGGATACGGCTATGGCTACACCTTC. This codes for CASSFEQGYGYGYTF.

The chain couples TRBV6-1 to TRBJ2-7; no definite D call. This CDR3 comprises 13 residues. The V end was cut by 1 base, the J end by 6 bases, with 10 bases between. Germline CDR1 and CDR2: MNHNS and SASEGT. CDR3 sequence reads: CASSEVFLSEQYF. The CDR3 DNA reads TGTGCCAGCAGTGAAGTTTTCCTGTCCGAGCAGTACTTC.

The gene calls are TRBV7-2 and TRBJ2-7; TRBD1 or TRBD2 may be the D gene (5 bases each). Trimming cost V 5 bases and J 0 bases, with 14 bases left between them. Germline values: CDR1 SGHTA, CDR2 FQGNSA. There are 15 residues in the CDR3. CDR3 bases: TGTGCCAGCAGCCACGGGGCGGGCAACTCCTACGAGCAGTACTTC. Protein product: CASSHGAGNSYEQYF.

The J gene is TRBJ1-5, the V gene TRBV12-5; D is ambiguous. The germline CDR1 and CDR2 sequences are LGHNT and FRNRAP. Trimming took off 7 bases at V and 6 bases at J, with 31 bases between the two ends. CDR3 size: 19 residues. CDR3 region: CASETAGKGELGKGQPQHF. CDR3 nucleotides: TGTGCTAGTGAAACCGCCGGTAAAGGTGAATTGGGGAAAGGTCAGCCCCAGCATTTT.

The chain links TRBV7-9 to TRBJ2-7, with a possible D match to TRBD2 (5 bases). CDR1 and CDR2 from the germline V gene are SEHNR and FQNEAQ (reference sequence). The CDR3 runs to 14 residues. Trimming took 3 bases from V and 2 from J, leaving 11 bases between them. The CDR3 DNA reads as TGTGCCAGCAGCTTGGACTCCGAGACCTACGAGCAGTACTTC. It translates to CASSLDSETYEQYF.

This clone was recorded only once. V gene TRBV5-1 combines with J gene TRBJ2-1; 8 bases match TRBD1. Germline loops: CDR1 SGHRS, CDR2 YFSETQ. The CDR3 contains 13 residues. The J segment lost 8 bases and the V segment lost 3 bases, leaving 4 bases of the junction unmatched. CDR3 amino acids: CASSSGQGYEQFF. CDR3 nucleotide sequence: TGCGCCAGCAGCTCAGGACAGGGCTATGAGCAGTTCTTC.

The V call is TRBV7-9, the J call TRBJ1-1, with 7 bases that match TRBD1. Unmatched junction bases numbered 9, after V lost 3 bases and J lost 5 bases. The V gene's germline CDR1 is SEHNR and CDR2 FQNEAQ (reference sequence). The CDR3 sequence is 15 residues long. The CDR3 DNA follows: TGTGCCAGCAGCTTCCGACAGGGATCGTGGACTGAAGCTTTCTTT. The encoded protein is CASSFRQGSWTEAFF.

The chain carries TRBV7-2 and TRBJ2-1, with TRBD2 identical over 7 bases. Unmatched junction bases numbered 12, after V lost 1 base and J lost 12 bases. CDR1 SGHTA and CDR2 FQGNSA come from the germline V gene. CDR3 length: 15 amino acids. The CDR3 DNA reads TGTGCCAGCAGCTTAGAGGGAGGGGAGACTAGTTGGCAGTTCTTC. It encodes CASSLEGGETSWQFF.

The V call is TRBV9, the J call TRBJ2-7; 9 bases align to TRBD1. The CDR3 contains 14 residues. J gave up 6 bases and V 2 bases, and 6 bases lay outside the gene matches. In germline, CDR1 is SGDLS, CDR2 YYNGEE. CDR3 coding DNA: TGTGCCAGCAGCGTTGGGACAGGGTCACTCGAGCAGTACTTC. Its protein product is CASSVGTGSLEQYF. The full variable domain, rest sourced from reference TRBV9 and TRBJ2-7, is DSGVTQTPKHLITATGQRVTLRCSPRSGDLSVYWYQQSLDQGLQFLIQYYNGEERAKGNILERFSAQQFPDLHSELNLSSLELGDSALYFCASSVGTGSLEQYFGPGTRLTVT.

The chain couples TRBV27 to TRBJ1-5; TRBD1 matches at 7 bases. The CDR3 is 15 amino acids. The ends lost 5 bases at V and 2 bases at J; junction bases unmatched: 6. The germline CDR1 and CDR2 sequences are MNHEY and SMNVEV (reference sequence). The DNA of the CDR3 is TGTGCCAGCAGTCCGCGGGACAGCCGCAATCAGCCCCAGCATTTT. This codes for CASSPRDSRNQPQHF.

This chain connects TRBV27 to TRBJ2-3; D remains ambiguous. CDR3 size: 11 residues. Looked up from germline, CDR1 is MNHEY and CDR2 is SMNVEV (reference sequence). The V and J ends lost 10 bases and 2 bases respectively, with 7 bases between them. The CDR3 nucleotides are TGTGCCACCGAGGACACAGATACGCAGTATTTT. Its translation: CATEDTDTQYF.

This chain's CDR3 is CSALTGNIQYF. The CDR3 nucleotides read TGCAGTGCCCTGACAGGAAACATTCAGTACTTC. The chain is built from TRBV20-1 and TRBJ2-4, with D possibly matching TRBD1 (6 bases). The CDR3 runs to 11 residues. The V end was cut by 6 bases, the J end by 6 bases, with 9 bases between. The germline gives CDR1 DFQATT, CDR2 SNEGSKA (reference sequence).